This T cell receptor (beta chain) derives from a study of T-cell reconstitution after alpha-beta-depleted transplantation in children. General study findings and limits: Several patients had high TCRbeta diversity at day 60; it came from surviving recipient T cells and thymic progenitors. By one year post-transplant, T-cell counts and diversity largely arose from T cells that were newly produced. Expanded graft clones, several hundred of them, were reportedly the source of alpha-beta T cells about two months after transplant.

This clonotype was detected only a few times. What it binds is unknown. The TCRbeta library incorporated unique molecular identifiers. TCRdb processed the PCR reads anew with MiXCR; each CDR3 protein has one entry. The sample lists about 200,000 distinct CDR3 sequences, approximately 6.3% seen once, with more than 5.5% in the top ten. Sequencing used PBMCs, obtained before TCRalphabeta/CD19-depleted stem cell transplant. This clonotype was obtained from a boy younger than 10 with acute lymphoblastic leukemia, due to receive a stem cell transplant.

Here the CDR3 reads CASHPSLLGKPTHEQYF. DNA for the CDR3: TGTGCCAGCCACCCTTCTCTCTTAGGCAAGCCAACCCACGAGCAGTACTTC. The rearrangement uses TRBV28 and TRBJ2-7, with unresolved D. The CDR3 is 17 residues long. The V and J ends lost 8 bases and 5 bases respectively, with 28 bases between them. The germline V gene has CDR1 MDHEN and CDR2 SYDVKM. Using reference TRBV28 and TRBJ2-7 for the parts outside the CDR3, the full variable domain is DVKVTQSSRYLVKRTGEKVFLECVQDMDHENMFWYRQDPGLGLRLIYFSYDVKMKEKGDIPEGYSVSREKKERFSLILESASTNQTSMYLCASHPSLLGKPTHEQYFGPGTRLTVT.